This T cell receptor (beta chain) is from a study of T cells after yellow fever vaccination. Study observations and caveats: Detected again after the booster were most primary-vaccination clones, at nearly 97% CD4 and more than 70% CD8. Some clonotypes, a small share, were shared between CD4 and CD8 compartments. On re-exposure, the response was weaker but peaked faster, at day 5 versus 15.

This clonotype was counted only a few times. The antigen is undetermined. The authors made TCR cDNA by 5'RACE template switching, adding a universal primer site and UMIs. TCRdb reanalysed the 5' RACE reads using MiXCR and keeps one entry per CDR3 protein. The profile shows roughly 300,000 distinct CDR3 sequences, less than 9.5% of them singletons. This CDR3 comprises 15 residues. Germline V gene lookup returns CDR1 SGHRS and CDR2 YFSETQ. The V gene lost 0 bases and the J gene lost 3 bases, with 9 bases spanning the gap. This clonotype was obtained from a man aged 18 to 30 who received the YFV17D yellow fever vaccine. The sequencing used PBMCs, collected 35 to 50 days after the first yellow fever vaccination. This chain connects TRBV5-1 to TRBJ1-4; D unclear. The CDR3 DNA sequence: TGCGCCAGCAGCTTGGCGGGGAGGCCTAATGAAAAACTGTTTTTT. It specifies CASSLAGRPNEKLFF.